The text below deals with one T cell receptor (beta chain). In the original workflow: Nucleated cell counts were estimated from reference gene primer amplification. Sequenced by immunoSEQ multiplex PCR; TCRdb stores in-frame clones only, minus some. The V and J calls and the clone size are those of that table, but D and trimming were determined from the DNA. Among around 250,000 clones listed, roughly 84% were seen once. Germline CDR1 SGDLS, CDR2 YYNGEE. V dropped 0 bases and J dropped 5; count of bases not matched to a gene: 16. The CDR3 consists of 18 residues. This entry belongs to a study of blood T cell repertoires in COVID-19. Study background: There were acute and convalescent COVID-19 samples, and they came from the United States, Italy and Spain. The cDNA or gDNA used as material had been derived from T cells, B-cell-depleted T cells, or PBMCs.

The rearrangement joins TRBV9 to TRBJ2-5; 7 bases match TRBD2. The receptor comes from a woman between 40 and 50 years old who had recovered from COVID-19. Material: peripheral blood. The CDR3, as DNA: TGTGCCAGCAGCGTAGGGGCACACGTCGGGGGGTTTCGGGAGACCCAGTACTTC. This encodes CASSVGAHVGGFRETQYF. The full variable domain, with the rest looked up from reference TRBV9 and TRBJ2-5, is DSGVTQTPKHLITATGQRVTLRCSPRSGDLSVYWYQQSLDQGLQFLIQYYNGEERAKGNILERFSAQQFPDLHSELNLSSLELGDSALYFCASSVGAHVGGFRETQYFGPGTRLLVL.